The 25 T cell receptor beta chains reported below all come from one sample, sequenced in a study of metastatic and nonmetastatic thyroid tumors. TCRdb called clones again from the PCR reads with MiXCR. The repertoire holds 75,000 to 95,000 clones, with approximately 11% as singletons. The entire patient cohort was treatment-naive prior to thyroid surgery. The sequenced material came from blood. The receptor set was obtained from a female donor with papillary thyroid cancer or a benign thyroid nodule (not recorded which). Some clones in this sample may be carry-over from other donors' samples.

This clone was seen repeatedly, ten times or more. The chain is built from TRBV15 and TRBJ1-2; D perhaps matches TRBD1 (5 bases). Germline V gene sequence: CDR1 LNHNV, CDR2 YYDKDF (reference sequence). Deletions cut 2 bases from V and 2 bases from J, with 9 bases between. The CDR3 sequence is 14 residues long. This CDR3 is CATSRRGSNYGYTF. The CDR3 DNA reads as TGTGCCACCAGCAGAAGGGGCTCAAACTATGGCTACACCTTC. Together with reference TRBV15 and TRBJ1-2, the CDR3 gives the full variable domain: DAMVIQNPRYQVTQFGKPVTLSCSQTLNHNVMYWYQQKSSQAPKLLFHYYDKDFNNEADTPDNFQSRRPNTSFCFLDIRSPGLGDTAMYLCATSRRGSNYGYTFGSGTRLTVV.

The table lists this clone with many counts. V usage is TRBV5-4 and J usage is TRBJ1-6; D might be TRBD1 (5 bases). Looked up from germline, CDR1 is SGHNT and CDR2 is YYREEE (reference sequence). Trimming removed 4 bases at V and 8 bases at J, with 13 bases between. The CDR3 runs to 14 residues. The CDR3 nucleotides are TGTGCCAGCAGCGCTGGATGGGACGATTCACCCCTCCACTTT. This encodes CASSAGWDDSPLHF.

This clone was recorded many times. V gene TRBV19 combines with J gene TRBJ1-1; the match to TRBD1 covers 7 bases. J was trimmed by 6 bases and V by 7 bases; bases with no gene match: 8. The germline gives CDR1 LNHDA, CDR2 SQIVND (reference sequence). This CDR3 contains 13 residues. The CDR3 is CASTPLDRAEAFF. Written as DNA, the CDR3 is TGTGCCAGTACCCCATTAGACAGGGCTGAAGCTTTCTTT.

This clone turned up a few times. The chain couples TRBV27 to TRBJ2-1; possible D gene TRBD2, 6 bases. The V end was cut by 4 bases, the J end by 9 bases, with 25 bases between. Germline V gene data show CDR1 as MNHEY and CDR2 as SMNVEV (reference sequence). The CDR3 has 17 amino acids. The CDR3 reads CASSSPRAGLSRSEQFF. The CDR3 nucleotides read TGTGCCAGCAGTTCCCCCCGGGCGGGACTGTCTCGGAGTGAGCAGTTCTTC.

This clone has at least ten counts. The V call is TRBV6-1, the J call TRBJ2-7; TRBD2 matches 8 bases. The junction had 10 bases not matched to a gene; V was cut back by 2 bases and J by 7 bases. In germline, CDR1 is MNHNS, CDR2 SASEGT. The CDR3 sequence is 15 residues long. CDR3 sequence reads: CASSELSAGGGEQYF. In DNA form, the CDR3 reads TGTGCCAGCAGTGAATTGAGCGCGGGAGGAGGAGAGCAGTACTTC.

A remark on this clone: Just one base apart from a much larger clone, this may be a read error. The chain recombines TRBV5-4 with TRBJ2-1; TRBD2 aligns across 12 bases. Germline CDR1 is SGHNT and CDR2 is YYREEE (reference sequence). This CDR3 contains 18 residues. The CDR3 region has the DNA TGTGCCAGCAGCTCTGCGGGACTAGCGGGTTCCTCCCACAATGAGCAGTTCTTC. Amino acid sequence: CASSSAGLAGSSHNEQFF.

This clone was observed at least ten times. The identical CDR3 is also encoded by other nucleotide sequences in the sample. The chain joins TRBV20-1 to TRBJ2-1; 7 bases are a match to TRBD2. Germline V gives CDR1 DFQATT, CDR2 SNEGSKA (reference sequence). V trimming: 6 bases; J trimming: 9 bases; junction bases outside the gene matches: 8. This CDR3 contains 12 residues. Here the CDR3 DNA reads TGCAGTGCGCCGGGGGACTACGGTGAGCAGTTCTTC. Its translation: CSAPGDYGEQFF.

Ten or more counts support this clone. The sample carries other DNA sequences with the same CDR3. The gene calls are TRBV28 and TRBJ2-7; a weak D match, TRBD1 (6 bases). The V and J ends lost 8 bases and 3 bases respectively, with 11 bases between them. The CDR3 length is 12 residues. Germline V lookup: CDR1 MDHEN, CDR2 SYDVKM. CDR3 in amino acids: CASSRGYYEQYF. The CDR3 nucleotides read TGTGCCAGCTCCAGGGGTTACTACGAGCAGTACTTC.

This clone appeared many times. This sequence may be a read error, since a much larger clone differs from it by one base. J is TRBJ1-6 and V is TRBV2, with 7 bases that match TRBD1. This CDR3 has 14 residues. Germline V gene data show CDR1 as SNHLY and CDR2 as FYNNEI. CDR3 loop: CASRPGTDNSLLHF. CDR3 DNA sequence: TGTGCCAGCAGGCCCGGGACAGATAATTCACTCCTCCACTTT.

This clone was found many times. The chain uses TRBV19 and TRBJ1-4, with D possibly TRBD1 on 5 matching bases. CDR1 is LNHDA, CDR2 SQIVND, per germline (reference sequence). The CDR3 runs 14 residues. V lost 7 bases to trimming and J lost 3 bases, with 12 bases between them. The CDR3 here is CASTLWGSNEKLFF. CDR3 coding DNA: TGTGCCAGTACTCTATGGGGGTCTAATGAAAAACTGTTTTTT.

The CDR3 here is CASSPQGWTDTQYF. DNA for the CDR3: TGTGCCAGCAGCCCACAGGGTTGGACAGATACGCAGTATTTT. The chain recombines TRBV9 with TRBJ2-3, with a tentative D call TRBD1 (6 bases). The ends were cut back, 4 bases at V and 3 bases at J, with 12 bases in the middle. The CDR3 sequence is 14 residues long. The germline V gene has CDR1 SGDLS and CDR2 YYNGEE.

Many counts were recorded for this clone. This chain links TRBV10-3 with TRBJ2-2, with TRBD2 matching 10 bases. CDR1 is ENHRY, CDR2 SYGVKD, per germline. With V trimmed by 4 bases and J by 4 bases, 9 bases remained unmatched. This CDR3 is 17 amino acids long. CDR3 in DNA: TGTGCCATCAGTGGGGCTAGCGGGAGAGGGGGCACCGGGGAGCTGTTTTTT. Residues: CAISGASGRGGTGELFF.

This clone occurred a few times. The chain employs TRBV6-4 and TRBJ2-1, with D possibly being TRBD1 or TRBD2 (6 bases each). V gave up 0 bases and J gave up 9 bases, with 15 bases separating them. Per germline, CDR1 MRHNA and CDR2 SNTAGT. The CDR3 runs to 15 residues. The CDR3 region has the DNA TGTGCCAGCAGTGACTCGGCGGGCACGGGGGCTGAGCAGTTCTTC. It specifies CASSDSAGTGAEQFF.

This clone has a count of ten or more. The CDR3: CSAKTVSSYNSPLHF. In DNA form, the CDR3 reads TGCAGTGCTAAGACAGTGAGCTCCTATAATTCACCCCTCCACTTT. This chain uses TRBV20-1 with TRBJ1-6; perhaps TRBD1 as D (5 bases). The CDR3 loop spans 15 amino acids. Germline assignment: CDR1 DFQATT and CDR2 SNEGSKA (reference sequence). V dropped 4 bases and J dropped 0 bases, with 10 bases sitting between them.

In its sample, this clone was seen a few times. The genes are TRBV6-1 and TRBJ1-2; no clear D gene. This CDR3 has 13 residues. Germline CDR1 and CDR2: MNHNS and SASEGT. Trimming took off 1 base at V and 3 bases at J, with 6 bases between the two ends. CDR3 in amino acids: CASSEVGHYGYTF. The DNA of the CDR3 is TGTGCCAGCAGTGAAGTAGGCCACTATGGCTACACCTTC.

This clone was seen ten or more times. J is TRBJ1-1 and V is TRBV19; D perhaps matches TRBD1 (6 bases). This CDR3 is built from 14 residues. In germline, CDR1 is LNHDA, CDR2 SQIVND (reference sequence). V lost 5 bases to trimming and J lost 0 bases, with 10 bases between them. The CDR3 DNA reads TGTGCCAGTAGTCCCGACAGGCTGAACACTGAAGCTTTCTTT. Translating it yields CASSPDRLNTEAFF. Drawing the rest from reference TRBV19 and TRBJ1-1, the complete variable domain is DGGITQSPKYLFRKEGQNVTLSCEQNLNHDAMYWYRQDPGQGLRLIYYSQIVNDFQKGDIAEGYSVSREKKESFPLTVTSAQKNPTAFYLCASSPDRLNTEAFFGQGTRLTVV.

This clone was recorded many times. The chain carries TRBV6-1 and TRBJ2-7; D tentatively fits TRBD1 or TRBD2 (5 bases each). Trimming cost V 6 bases and J 2 bases, with 17 bases left between them. The germline V gene has CDR1 MNHNS and CDR2 SASEGT. The length of the CDR3 is 15 residues. The CDR3 DNA sequence: TGTGCCAGCAGCCTTACTTCCGGGACCCCCTACGAGCAGTACTTC. It codes for CASSLTSGTPYEQYF.

This clone has ten or more counts. The chain uses TRBV5-6 and TRBJ1-2, with TRBD1 identical over 11 bases. V lost 0 bases and J lost 6; bases outside the gene matches: 10. This CDR3 comprises 17 residues. Germline CDR1 and CDR2: SGHDT and YYEEEE. CDR3 in amino acids: CASSLELLGQGDHGYTF. The CDR3 DNA follows: TGTGCCAGCAGCTTGGAACTCCTGGGACAGGGGGATCATGGCTACACCTTC.

This clone was recorded at least ten times. V is TRBV3-1 and J is TRBJ2-7, with 15 bases identical to TRBD2. The V segment lost 6 bases and the J segment 2 bases; nucleotides outside the gene matches: 5. The CDR3 sequence is 16 residues long. Germline V CDR1 and CDR2: LGHDT, YNNKEL (reference sequence). CDR3 residues: CASSRTSGRATYEQYF. CDR3 nucleotide sequence: TGTGCCAGCAGTCGGACTAGCGGGAGGGCTACCTACGAGCAGTACTTC.

This chain's CDR3 is CATTGGHGAGEKLFF. DNA for the CDR3: TGTGCCACCACCGGAGGACATGGGGCGGGCGAAAAACTGTTTTTT. The genes are TRBV15 and TRBJ1-4; TRBD1 might be the D (5 bases). The CDR3 spans 15 residues. Deletions cut 7 bases from V and 8 bases from J, with 20 bases between. Germline assignment: CDR1 LNHNV and CDR2 YYDKDF (reference sequence).

For this clone: Possible read error: a much larger clone is one base away. The chain carries TRBV5-1 and TRBJ2-5; 7 bases line up with TRBD1. The V gene's germline CDR1 is SGHRS and CDR2 YFSETQ. The V segment lost 4 bases and the J segment 1 base; nucleotides outside the gene matches: 13. This CDR3 contains 17 residues. DNA of the CDR3: TGCGCCAGCAGCCTGTACTATTCCGGGACAGTCCAAGAGACCCAGTACTTC. Translation gives CASSLYYSGTVQETQYF.

This clone was seen at least ten times. The rearrangement joins TRBV6-5 to TRBJ2-7; TRBD1 matches at 10 bases. Germline V lookup: CDR1 MNHEY, CDR2 SVGAGI. The CDR3 extends over 17 amino acids. With V trimmed by 0 bases and J by 4 bases, 9 bases remained unmatched. CDR3 in DNA: TGTGCCAGCAGTTACTCACGAACGACAGGGGGCAGGTACGAGCAGTACTTC. Translation: CASSYSRTTGGRYEQYF.

This clone has at least ten counts. This chain uses TRBV6-2 or TRBV6-3 with TRBJ2-7; TRBD2 matches at 12 bases. J lost 4 bases, V lost 5 bases, and 6 bases had no gene match. In germline, CDR1 is MNHEY, CDR2 SVGEGT. CDR3 length: 15 amino acids. The CDR3 DNA reads as TGTGCCAGCAGTAGAGGGACTAGCGGGTTGTACGAGCAGTACTTC. Translated: CASSRGTSGLYEQYF.

The sample holds many counts of this clone. The chain has TRBV20-1 and TRBJ1-4; D remains unclear. Deletions cut 2 bases from V and 4 bases from J, with 14 bases between. The CDR3 contains 15 residues. Germline V gene sequence: CDR1 DFQATT, CDR2 SNEGSKA (reference sequence). The CDR3 loop reads CSARLVWRNNEKLFF. Written as DNA, the CDR3 is TGCAGTGCTAGATTAGTCTGGCGGAATAATGAAAAACTGTTTTTT.

This clone was seen ten or more times. The chain uses TRBV7-9 and TRBJ1-1; D is unresolved. CDR3 size: 13 residues. Germline CDR1 SEHNR, CDR2 FQNEAQ (reference sequence). Trimming removed 2 bases from V and 2 bases from J, with 6 bases in between. CDR3 loop: CASSLSVNTEAFF. CDR3 DNA: TGTGCCAGCAGCTTATCAGTCAACACTGAAGCTTTCTTT.